A single sample gave rise to the 18 T cell receptor beta chains below, sequenced in a study of cytomegalovirus exposure and HLA in healthy donors. Use of 60 Vbeta and 13 Jbeta primers characterized the PCR. Data came from immunoSEQ multiplex PCR; TCRdb stores just in-frame clones and leaves some out. The sample contains about 180,000 clones, 76% of which appear only once. The sample comprised PBMCs. The origin of the receptors is a woman in her thirties in good health and CMV-seropositive.

This clone was counted only a few times. The rearrangement joins TRBV21-1 to TRBJ2-5; the tabulated D call, TRBD2, remains unverified against the DNA. TRBV21-1 is designated a pseudogene. This CDR3 comprises 14 residues. For the CDR3, the DNA is TGTGCCAGCAGGGGGACTAGCGGGGGGAGGGCCCAGTACTTC. Protein product: CASRGTSGGRAQYF.

The genes are TRBV4-1 and TRBJ1-5, with TRBD1 matching 7 bases. Germline V gene data show CDR1 as MGHRA and CDR2 as YSYEKL. With V trimmed by 1 base and J by 8 bases, 5 bases remained unmatched. The CDR3 covers 14 residues. The CDR3 sequence: CASSQGQGREPQHF. CDR3 sequence (DNA): TGCGCCAGCAGCCAAGGACAGGGTAGGGAGCCCCAGCATTTT.

The gene calls are TRBV19 and TRBJ1-4, with D perhaps TRBD1 (6 bases). Germline V CDR1 and CDR2: LNHDA, SQIVND (reference sequence). The length of the CDR3 is 14 residues. V lost 5 bases, J lost 3 bases, and 10 bases lay in between. This chain's CDR3 is CASSEQGSNEKLFF. The CDR3 bases are TGTGCCAGTAGTGAACAGGGATCTAATGAAAAACTGTTTTTT.

About this clone: The junction departs from germline at one end; a sequencing error may be responsible. V usage is TRBV6-1 and J usage is TRBJ2-5, with 16 bases that match TRBD2. Germline values: CDR1 MNHNS, CDR2 SASEGT. The CDR3 loop spans 18 amino acids. The CDR3 loop reads CASSGGLAGGPFQGTQYF. Written as DNA, the CDR3 is TGTGCCAGCAGTGGGGGACTAGCGGGGGGGCCCTTCCAAGGGACCCAGTACTTC.

The CDR3 spells CAISESARTGDTQYF. The CDR3 nucleotides are TGTGCCATCAGTGAGTCGGCCCGAACCGGGGATACGCAGTATTTT. The chain carries TRBV10-3 and TRBJ2-3; no firm D call. V lost 0 bases to trimming and J lost 6 bases, with 13 bases between them. This CDR3 is built from 15 residues. Germline CDR1 reads ENHRY; CDR2 reads SYGVKD.

The rearrangement uses TRBV11-2 and TRBJ2-3; a weak D match, TRBD2 (6 bases). Germline V CDR1 and CDR2: SGHAT, FQNNGV. V was trimmed by 5 bases and J by 2 bases, leaving 14 bases between them. The CDR3 has 15 residues. The CDR3 here is CASSGGDPFTDTQYF. The CDR3 bases are TGTGCCAGCAGCGGCGGGGATCCTTTCACAGATACGCAGTATTTT.

CDR3 amino acids: CASSLEFGGTEAFF. The CDR3 DNA follows: TGTGCCAGCAGCTTAGAATTCGGGGGCACTGAAGCTTTCTTT. The chain combines TRBV11-1 with TRBJ1-1; perhaps TRBD1 as D (5 bases). V was clipped by 1 base and J by 4 bases, with 10 bases between them. CDR3 size: 14 residues. The germline V gene encodes CDR1 SGHAT and CDR2 FQDESV (reference sequence).

The gene calls are TRBV10-2 and TRBJ2-1; D gene ambiguous. The CDR3 is 16 amino acids. Trimming removed 0 bases at V and 0 bases at J, with 9 bases between. CDR1 and CDR2 (germline): WSHSY, SAAADI. The CDR3 DNA follows: TGCGCCAGCAGTGAGTCGATGGCAGGCTCCTACAATGAGCAGTTCTTC. Translated, it gives CASSESMAGSYNEQFF.

The genes are TRBV4-2 and TRBJ2-3; 8 bases map to TRBD2. The CDR3 consists of 16 residues. Germline loops: CDR1 LGHNA, CDR2 YNFKEQ. After removal of 5 bases from V and 13 bases from J, the junction contained 20 bases not matched to a gene. The CDR3 sequence: CASSKGEGSGDRAEYF. The CDR3 nucleotides are TGTGCCAGCAGCAAAGGGGAAGGTAGCGGGGACCGGGCGGAGTATTTT.

The V and J genes are TRBV7-2 and TRBJ2-1; D not certain. Trimming removed 5 bases from V and 8 bases from J, with 10 bases in between. CDR3 length: 12 residues. From germline, CDR1 is SGHTA and CDR2 FQGNSA. The CDR3 DNA reads as TGTGCCAGCAGCCCCGAGTACCATGAGCAGTTCTTC. It specifies CASSPEYHEQFF.

V is TRBV9 and J is TRBJ2-1; no definite D call. The CDR3 loop spans 16 amino acids. Germline CDR1 is SGDLS and CDR2 is YYNGEE. Between the trimmed V and J ends, which lost 0 bases and 2 bases, there was a span of 12 bases. CDR3: CASSVAGLVTYNEQFF. Written as DNA, the CDR3 is TGTGCCAGCAGCGTAGCCGGGTTGGTGACCTACAATGAGCAGTTCTTC.

The sample holds a few counts of this clone. The rearrangement links TRBV5-1 to TRBJ2-7; 10 bases align to TRBD1. Germline V gene data show CDR1 as SGHRS and CDR2 as YFSETQ. This CDR3 spans 13 amino acids. Losses at the gene ends were 7 bases for V and 3 bases for J; bases not matched to a gene: 4. CDR3 nucleotides: TGCGCCAGCGCCGGGACAGGGGTCTACGAGCAGTACTTC. The encoded protein is CASAGTGVYEQYF.

CDR3 residues: CASSESPVEQYF. CDR3 nucleotide sequence: TGTGCCAGCAGTGAATCGCCAGTAGAGCAGTACTTC. The rearrangement joins TRBV2 to TRBJ2-7; D call uncertain. V lost 2 bases, J lost 7 bases, and 9 bases lay in between. The germline gives CDR1 SNHLY, CDR2 FYNNEI. The CDR3 sequence is 12 residues long.

The V call is TRBV10-1, the J call TRBJ2-1; 8 nucleotides align to TRBD1. CDR1 is WNHNN, CDR2 SYGVQD, per germline (reference sequence). This CDR3 spans 14 amino acids. The trim removed 10 bases at V and 7 bases at J, leaving 12 bases unmatched. The CDR3 spells CANMPQGAMNEQFF. CDR3 sequence (DNA): TGCGCCAACATGCCCCAGGGGGCGATGAATGAGCAGTTCTTC.

This clone was picked up one time. The chain employs TRBV23-1 and TRBJ1-1; D is unclear. TRBV23-1 is an open reading frame whose function is uncertain. V was clipped by 4 bases and J by 2 bases, with 14 bases between them. The CDR3 runs to 15 residues. Written as DNA, the CDR3 is TGCGCCAGCAGTCGCCGCGGCAACTTTAACACTGAAGCTTTCTTT. Translated: CASSRRGNFNTEAFF.

The CDR3 is CATTLRGGGTDTQYF. The CDR3 bases are TGTGCCACCACCCTGAGGGGGGGCGGCACAGATACGCAGTATTTT. The chain has TRBV13 and TRBJ2-3; a weak D match, TRBD2 (7 bases). CDR3 length: 15 residues. V lost 10 bases and J 1 base, leaving 18 bases between the germline ends. In germline, CDR1 is PRHDT, CDR2 FYEKMQ (reference sequence). Drawing the rest from reference TRBV13 and TRBJ2-3, the complete variable domain is AAGVIQSPRHLIKEKRETATLKCYPIPRHDTVYWYQQGPGQDPQFLISFYEKMQSDKGSIPDRFSAQQFSDYHSELNMSSLELGDSALYFCATTLRGGGTDTQYFGPGTRLTVL.

This chain joins TRBV28 and TRBJ1-5; 7 nucleotides line up with TRBD1. Germline assignment: CDR1 MDHEN and CDR2 SYDVKM. The ends lost 4 bases at V and 3 bases at J; junction bases unmatched: 3. The CDR3 length is 14 residues. The CDR3 DNA follows: TGTGCCAGCAGTTCGGGACAGATCAATCAGCCCCAGCATTTT. Translation: CASSSGQINQPQHF. Full variable domain (outside the CDR3, taken from reference TRBV28 and TRBJ1-5): DVKVTQSSRYLVKRTGEKVFLECVQDMDHENMFWYRQDPGLGLRLIYFSYDVKMKEKGDIPEGYSVSREKKERFSLILESASTNQTSMYLCASSSGQINQPQHFGDGTRLSIL.

This clone was seen once. The chain joins TRBV19 to TRBJ2-3; TRBD2 matches at 12 bases. Germline V CDR1 and CDR2: LNHDA, SQIVND (reference sequence). Unmatched junction bases numbered 6, after V lost 4 bases and J lost 4 bases. The CDR3 loop spans 16 amino acids. The CDR3 here is CASSTWTSGAADTQYF. Written as DNA, the CDR3 is TGTGCCAGTAGTACCTGGACTAGCGGGGCAGCAGATACGCAGTATTTT.